This T cell receptor beta chain derives from a study of control samples from healthy donors and cancer patients. Profiled with immunoSEQ multiplex PCR; TCRdb holds only in-frame clones, not every one. The sample lists about 170,000 clones, approximately 86% occurring once. Between the trimmed V and J ends, which lost 2 bases and 7 bases, there was a span of 3 bases. The CDR3 runs to 11 residues. Germline V gene sequence: CDR1 SNHLY, CDR2 FYNNEI. This sequence originates from a woman in her 30s in good health. The rearrangement joins TRBV2 to TRBJ2-1; no definite D call. Sequencing input: blood. CDR3 nucleotides: TGTGCCAGCAGTGAATGGAATGAGCAGTTCTTC. Translated: CASSEWNEQFF.